The sequence of this TCR beta chain was determined in a study of stem cell transplantation in POMP-related autoinflammatory disease. On the study more broadly: CD8+ T cells were low and CD4+ cells naive-skewed before transplant.

Clones were read by immunoSEQ multiplex PCR, and TCRdb kept only the in-frame ones, dropping some. The sample includes 25,000 to 30,000 clones, around 83% of them seen just once. V lost 3 bases and J 5 bases, leaving 13 bases between the germline ends. Germline V gene sequence: CDR1 MNHNS, CDR2 SASEGT. This CDR3 spans 14 amino acids. Prominent immunodeficiency with autoinflammation defined PRAID. Source: CD4+ T cells from PBMCs, taken before stem cell transplantation. The chain carries TRBV6-1 and TRBJ1-2; possibly TRBD1 for D (5 bases). This TCR came from a human donor with POMP-related autoinflammation and immune dysregulation (PRAID). The chain's CDR3 is CASSETTAFYGYTF. In nucleotides, the CDR3 is TGTGCCAGCAGTGAGACGACAGCCTTTTATGGCTACACCTTC.